The source of this T cell receptor (beta chain) is a study of early T cells in non-severe SARS-CoV-2 infection. In the study overall: Bulk RNA isolated from unsorted whole blood underwent sequencing; chains were not paired.

Notes on the study in general: Anti-spike CD8 responses were favored in VDJdb matching, and private and CD4 specificities were missed.

Note on this clonotype: What it recognizes is unknown.

Trimming took 0 bases from V and 6 from J, leaving 12 bases between them. Germline assignment: CDR1 MGHRA and CDR2 YSYEKL. This CDR3 spans 15 amino acids. As part of library construction, unique molecular identifiers were attached to individual cDNA molecules. Each CDR3 protein is one row after TCRdb ran MiXCR on the 5' RACE reads. Of 75,000 to 100,000 distinct CDR3 sequences listed, about 15% are singletons. The rearrangement joins TRBV4-1 to TRBJ1-5, with D perhaps matching TRBD1 (5 bases). This clonotype was sampled from an adult who was a healthcare worker with PCR-confirmed SARS-CoV-2 infection or an uninfected control (not recorded which). Sequencing used whole blood. The CDR3 region is CASSQDSSGIQPQHF. CDR3 in DNA: TGCGCCAGCAGCCAAGATAGTTCAGGGATTCAGCCCCAGCATTTT.